This TCR beta chain comes out of a study of blood T cell repertoires in COVID-19. At the level of the study: Italy, Spain and the United States were the sources of the convalescent and acute COVID-19 samples. PBMCs, B-cell-depleted T cells, or T cells were the source of the cDNA or gDNA that made up the material.

Here immunoSEQ multiplex PCR was the method, and the copy in TCRdb shows in-frame clones only, minus some. Of 390,000 or so clones listed, just under 90% are singletons. This CDR3 region has 13 residues. V gave up 9 bases and J gave up 4 bases, with 17 bases separating them. Germline CDR1 is SGDLS and CDR2 is YYNGEE. The sequence came from a woman aged 45-65 years who had recovered from COVID-19. Sequenced material: PBMCs or T cells enriched from blood (not recorded which). This sequence joins TRBV9 and TRBJ2-7, with D tentatively TRBD2 (6 bases). The CDR3 nucleotides are TGTGCCACCCTCCCGGGAGCTCCTTACGAGCAGTACTTC. Translated, it gives CATLPGAPYEQYF.